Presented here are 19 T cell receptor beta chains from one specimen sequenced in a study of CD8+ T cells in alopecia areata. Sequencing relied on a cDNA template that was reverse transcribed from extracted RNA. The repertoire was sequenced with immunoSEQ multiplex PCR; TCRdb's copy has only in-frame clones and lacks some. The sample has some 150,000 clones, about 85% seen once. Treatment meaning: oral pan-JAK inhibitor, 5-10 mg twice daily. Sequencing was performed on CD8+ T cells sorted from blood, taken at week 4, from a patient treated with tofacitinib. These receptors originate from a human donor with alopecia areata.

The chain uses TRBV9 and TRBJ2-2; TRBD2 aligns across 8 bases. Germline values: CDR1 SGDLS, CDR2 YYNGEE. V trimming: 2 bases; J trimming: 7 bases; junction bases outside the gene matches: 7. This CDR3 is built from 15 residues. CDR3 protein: CASSVGRAGVGELFF. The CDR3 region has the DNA TGTGCCAGCAGCGTGGGACGAGCGGGAGTCGGGGAGCTGTTTTTT.

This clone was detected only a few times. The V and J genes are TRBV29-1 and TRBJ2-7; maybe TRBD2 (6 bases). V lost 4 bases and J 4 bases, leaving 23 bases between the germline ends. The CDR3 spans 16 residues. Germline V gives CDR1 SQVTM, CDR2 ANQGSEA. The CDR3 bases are TGCAGCGTTGTGGCTCGTGGGCGGGACCACATATACGAGCAGTACTTC. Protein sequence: CSVVARGRDHIYEQYF.

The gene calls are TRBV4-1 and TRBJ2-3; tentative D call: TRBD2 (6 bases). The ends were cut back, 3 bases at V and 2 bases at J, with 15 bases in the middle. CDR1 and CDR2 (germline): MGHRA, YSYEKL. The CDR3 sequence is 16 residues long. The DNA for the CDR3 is TGCGCCAGCAGCCAGGGGGGTGCCCCCAACACAGATACGCAGTATTTT. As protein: CASSQGGAPNTDTQYF.

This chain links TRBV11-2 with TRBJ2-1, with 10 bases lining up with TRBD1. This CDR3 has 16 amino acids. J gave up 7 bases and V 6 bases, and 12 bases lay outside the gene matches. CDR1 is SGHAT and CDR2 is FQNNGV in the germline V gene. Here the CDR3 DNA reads TGTGCCAGCAGTATCCGCCGGGACAGGGGTCTAAATGAGCAGTTCTTC. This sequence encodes CASSIRRDRGLNEQFF.

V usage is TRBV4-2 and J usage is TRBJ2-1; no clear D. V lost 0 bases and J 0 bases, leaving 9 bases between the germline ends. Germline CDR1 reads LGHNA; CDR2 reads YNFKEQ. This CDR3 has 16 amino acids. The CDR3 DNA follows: TGTGCCAGCAGCCAAGATCAATACAGCTCCTACAATGAGCAGTTCTTC. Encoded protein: CASSQDQYSSYNEQFF.

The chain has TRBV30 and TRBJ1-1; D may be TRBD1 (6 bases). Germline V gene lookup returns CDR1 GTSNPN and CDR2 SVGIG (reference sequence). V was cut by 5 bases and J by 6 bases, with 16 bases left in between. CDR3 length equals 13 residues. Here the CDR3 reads CAWGSGDSAEAFF. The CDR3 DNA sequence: TGTGCCTGGGGATCAGGGGATAGCGCTGAAGCTTTCTTT.

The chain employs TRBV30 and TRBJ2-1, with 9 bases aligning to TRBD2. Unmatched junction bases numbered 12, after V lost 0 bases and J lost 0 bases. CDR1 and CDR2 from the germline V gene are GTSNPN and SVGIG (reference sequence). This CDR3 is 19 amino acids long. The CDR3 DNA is TGTGCCTGGAGTGTACTCTTGCGGGGGGGGTTTAGCTCCTACAATGAGCAGTTCTTC. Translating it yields CAWSVLLRGGFSSYNEQFF. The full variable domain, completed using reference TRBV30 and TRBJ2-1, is SQTIHQWPATLVQPVGSPLSLECTVEGTSNPNLYWYRQAAGRGLQLLFYSVGIGQISSEVPQNLSASRPQDRQFILSSKKLLLSDSGFYLCAWSVLLRGGFSSYNEQFFGPGTRLTVL.

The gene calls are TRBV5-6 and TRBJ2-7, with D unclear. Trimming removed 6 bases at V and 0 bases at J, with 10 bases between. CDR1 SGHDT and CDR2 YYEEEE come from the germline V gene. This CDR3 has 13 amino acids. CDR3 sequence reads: CASTPPGSYEQYF. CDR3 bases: TGTGCCAGCACCCCCCCGGGCTCCTACGAGCAGTACTTC.

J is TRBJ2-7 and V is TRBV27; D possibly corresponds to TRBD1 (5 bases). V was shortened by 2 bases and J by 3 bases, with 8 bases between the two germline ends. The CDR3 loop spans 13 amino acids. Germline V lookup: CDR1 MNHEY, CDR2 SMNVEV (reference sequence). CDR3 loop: CASSLTGRYEQYF. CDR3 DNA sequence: TGTGCCAGCAGTTTAACAGGTCGCTACGAGCAGTACTTC.

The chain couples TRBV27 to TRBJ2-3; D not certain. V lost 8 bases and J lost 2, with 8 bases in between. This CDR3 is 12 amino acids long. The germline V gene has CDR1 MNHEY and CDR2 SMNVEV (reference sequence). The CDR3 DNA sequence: TGTGCCAGCCTGGGCCCCACAGATACGCAGTATTTT. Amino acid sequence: CASLGPTDTQYF.

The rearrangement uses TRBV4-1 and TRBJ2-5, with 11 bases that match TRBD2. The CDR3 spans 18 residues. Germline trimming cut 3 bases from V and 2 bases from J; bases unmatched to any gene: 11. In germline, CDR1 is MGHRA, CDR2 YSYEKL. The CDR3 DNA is TGCGCCAGCAGCCAGCTCCGAGGGACTAGCGGCACACAAGAGACCCAGTACTTC. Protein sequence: CASSQLRGTSGTQETQYF.

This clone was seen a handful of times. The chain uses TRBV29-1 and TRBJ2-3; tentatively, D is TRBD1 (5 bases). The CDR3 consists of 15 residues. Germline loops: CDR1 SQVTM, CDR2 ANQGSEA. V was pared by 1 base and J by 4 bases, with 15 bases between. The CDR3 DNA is TGCAGCGTTGAAGGTGGGGCAGGAAGAGCAGATACGCAGTATTTT. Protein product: CSVEGGAGRADTQYF.

CDR3 bases: TGTGCCAGCAGCTTGTCAGGACGTCCCAGCTCCTACGAGCAGTACTTC. Protein: CASSLSGRPSSYEQYF. The rearrangement links TRBV5-4 to TRBJ2-7; no firm D call. This CDR3 region has 16 residues. The germline CDR1 and CDR2 sequences are SGHNT and YYREEE (reference sequence). The V gene lost 1 base and the J gene lost 0 bases, with 14 bases spanning the gap.

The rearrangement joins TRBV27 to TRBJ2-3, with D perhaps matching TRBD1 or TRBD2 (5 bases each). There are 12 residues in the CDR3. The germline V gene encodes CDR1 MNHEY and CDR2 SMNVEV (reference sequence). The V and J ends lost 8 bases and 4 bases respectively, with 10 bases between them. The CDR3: CASRGEADTQYF. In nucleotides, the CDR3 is TGTGCCAGCCGAGGGGAAGCAGATACGCAGTATTTT.

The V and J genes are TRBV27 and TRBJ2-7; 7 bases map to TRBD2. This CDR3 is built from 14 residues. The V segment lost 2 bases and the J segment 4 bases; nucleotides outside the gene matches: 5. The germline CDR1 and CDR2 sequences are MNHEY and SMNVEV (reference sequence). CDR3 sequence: CASSLTGGHYEQYF. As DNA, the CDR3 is TGTGCCAGCAGTTTAACGGGGGGTCATTACGAGCAGTACTTC.

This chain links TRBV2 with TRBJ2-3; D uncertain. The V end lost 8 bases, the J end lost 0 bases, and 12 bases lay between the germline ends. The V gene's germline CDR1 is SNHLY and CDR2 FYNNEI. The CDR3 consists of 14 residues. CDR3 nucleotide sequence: TGTGCCAGCCCGGAAGACCATAGCACAGATACGCAGTATTTT. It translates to CASPEDHSTDTQYF.

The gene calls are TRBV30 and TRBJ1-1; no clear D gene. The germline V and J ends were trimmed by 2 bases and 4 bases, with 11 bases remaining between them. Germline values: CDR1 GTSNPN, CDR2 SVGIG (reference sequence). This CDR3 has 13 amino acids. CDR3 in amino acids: CAWSLTPGTEAFF. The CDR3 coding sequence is TGTGCCTGGAGTTTGACCCCGGGCACTGAAGCTTTCTTT.

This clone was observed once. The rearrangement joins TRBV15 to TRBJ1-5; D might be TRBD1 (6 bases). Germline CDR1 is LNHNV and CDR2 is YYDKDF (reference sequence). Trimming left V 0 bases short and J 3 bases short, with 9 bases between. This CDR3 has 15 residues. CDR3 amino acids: CATSRDRGINQPQHF. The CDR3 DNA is TGTGCCACCAGCAGAGACAGGGGAATCAATCAGCCCCAGCATTTT.

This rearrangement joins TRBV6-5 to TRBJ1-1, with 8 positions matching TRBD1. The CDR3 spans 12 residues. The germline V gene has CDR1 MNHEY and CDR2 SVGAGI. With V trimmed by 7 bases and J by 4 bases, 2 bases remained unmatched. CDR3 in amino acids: CASKTGGTEAFF. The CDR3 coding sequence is TGTGCCAGCAAAACAGGGGGCACTGAAGCTTTCTTT.